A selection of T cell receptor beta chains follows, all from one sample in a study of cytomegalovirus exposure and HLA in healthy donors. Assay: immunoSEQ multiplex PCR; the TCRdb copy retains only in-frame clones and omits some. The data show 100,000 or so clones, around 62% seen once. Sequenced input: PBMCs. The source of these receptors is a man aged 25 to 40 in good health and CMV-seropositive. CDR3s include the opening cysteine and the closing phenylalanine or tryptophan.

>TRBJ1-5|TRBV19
CASRDSGNSHSPQHF
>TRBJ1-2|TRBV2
CASSDRRELYGYTF
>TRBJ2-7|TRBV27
CASSHDGGETYEQYF
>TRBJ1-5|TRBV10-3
CAISRTGDNQPQHF
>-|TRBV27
CASSDIQGYEQYF
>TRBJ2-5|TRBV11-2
CASSPRTKETQYF
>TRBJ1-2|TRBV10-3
CAISELGQEDGYTF
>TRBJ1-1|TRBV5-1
CASSLGQMNTEAFF
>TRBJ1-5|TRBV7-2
CASSGVAGNQPQHF
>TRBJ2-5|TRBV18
CASSPKTGEETQYF
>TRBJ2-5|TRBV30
CAWRRRGGEETQYF
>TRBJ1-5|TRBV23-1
CASSRKGRVTGEVNSNQPQHF
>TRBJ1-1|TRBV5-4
CASSLSGAGTEAFF
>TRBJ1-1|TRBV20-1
CSARNTEAFF
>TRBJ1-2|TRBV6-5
CASSRKGLVPYGYTF
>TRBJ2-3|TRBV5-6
CASSLGGGGFTDTQYF
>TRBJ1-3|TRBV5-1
CASSLGGTGTGNTIYF